This T cell receptor (beta chain) was found in a study of beta chain features in type 1 diabetes (dated by TCRdb to the late 2010s). With respect to the entire study: No differences in mean age, gender distribution, total cell number or subset yield were found between patients and healthy donors. A total of roughly 100 million sorted cells were examined across all samples, and the number of cells per subset was strongly correlated with RNA yield. In the study, TCRB repertoires of sorted circulating CD4+ T cell subsets from recently diagnosed type 1 diabetes patients were compared with those of matched healthy donors. Regulatory and stem cell-like memory subsets were isolated from only 8 patients and roughly 8 healthy donors, whereas naive and central memory subsets came from all 30 or so donors. Study-level results and caveats: Patients with type 1 diabetes made fewer insertions and deleted more nucleotides at VDJ recombination sites, implying thymic rearrangement abnormalities. Shorter templates might be favored by PCR, yet because patient and control samples were amplified and corrected together, any such skew would affect both groups equally. Only small numbers of individuals were included in the HLA sub-analyses, which left unresolved whether HLA type had any influence on TCRB rearrangement. In all four CD4+ subsets, TCRB CDR3 length was moderately but significantly shorter in type 1 diabetes patients. Sequencing cDNA rather than genomic DNA could over-represent highly expressing activated cells, although activation and CD3 levels did not differ between groups. Naive, central memory and regulatory TCRB repertoires appeared to be more alike among patients than among healthy donors.

This clone was counted between two and nine times. The target of this receptor is not known. Qualities for individual bases were not recorded, and no much larger clone is one base off. The entire amount of isolated RNA was reverse transcribed using the High Capacity cDNA Reverse Transcription Kit, so the sequenced TCRB transcripts were expressed ones. Deep immunoSEQ sequencing was performed on naive, central memory and regulatory T cell samples, with an average of roughly 3.5 million total reads per sample. Sorted cells were lysed in RLT buffer and RNA was extracted with DNase-treated RNeasy Micro or Mini kits, depending on cell number. Each cell subset was processed on its own to prevent cross-contamination, while patient and healthy donor samples were processed together. The immunoSEQ multiplex PCR was used to amplify TCRB sequences from cDNA, generating 87-bp fragments that spanned the CDR3 region. Sequencing of the amplicons was done on the Illumina HiSeq platform. Regarding the original processing steps: PCR bias was computationally corrected using synthetic template baselines, reads within Hamming distance 2 were collapsed, and singletons that could not be merged were discarded. By aligning reads against IMGT, V, D and J genes, CDR3 length, and insertions or deletions at six rearrangement sites were assigned. Clonotype counts were normalized to sorted cell number within each subset before computing true diversity and Gini coefficients with the tcR R package. The overlap coefficient, calculated on TCRB nucleotide sequences, was used to measure repertoire sharing. TCRdb retrieved this table from immuneACCESS and kept in-frame rearrangements only. Not all clones are present; in checked studies, unresolved V genes account for under half, and no reason is known for the remainder. V, J and clone size reflect that table, while D and trimming were determined from the DNA. In all, the sample holds 130,000 to 150,000 clones, and roughly a tenth of those were seen once. The ten most abundant clones make up about 0.68% of the sample.

A single peripheral blood draw of roughly 0.11 L on average was collected from each donor into heparinised tubes. A BD FACSAria II was used to sort naive, central memory, regulatory and stem cell-like memory CD4+ T cells with a panel that included CD45RO, CCR7, CD25, CD127, CD95 and CD27. All sorted populations exceeded 95% purity. PBMCs were isolated immediately by Lymphoprep density gradient centrifugation and stained directly without culture. Samples were stained and sorted in pairs, with one healthy donor and one patient per experiment, so that batch effects were minimized. Input material: central memory CD4+ T cells from blood. This TCR came from a man between 18 and 29 years old in good health.

The DNA is as follows: TGTGCCAGCAGTGAGACAGGTGCCTCTGGAAACACCATATATTTT. This translates into CASSETGASGNTIYF. The chain uses TRBV2 and TRBJ1-3, and perhaps TRBD1 as D gene, on 6 matching bases. From the cysteine up to the phenylalanine, the CDR3 has a length of 15 residues. Only the CDR3 part of the read is kept: 45 bases, read in frame from the first base. The germline V gene specifies SNHLY as CDR1 and FYNNEI as CDR2. The germline ends are 9 bases apart after V is trimmed by 3 bases and J by 0 bases.